The 27 T cell receptor beta chains presented below share a single source sample, sequenced in a study of CD8+ T cells in alopecia areata. Reverse transcribed after extraction, RNA yielded cDNA as the sequencing template. Sequenced by immunoSEQ multiplex PCR; TCRdb stores in-frame clones only, minus some. Of 150,000 to 200,000 clones listed, 50% to 70% are singletons. The sequenced sample was CD4+ T cells sorted from blood, obtained at week 0. Receptors originate from a human donor with alopecia areata.

The chain employs TRBV9 and TRBJ2-5; D is undetermined. From germline, CDR1 is SGDLS and CDR2 YYNGEE. With 0 bases removed from V and 4 bases from J, the gap between germline ends came to 10 bases. The CDR3 spans 14 residues. CDR3 DNA sequence: TGTGCCAGCAGCGTAGCTTTTAAGTCAGAGACCCAGTACTTC. The encoded protein is CASSVAFKSETQYF.

The chain employs TRBV18 and TRBJ2-1; the D gene is possibly TRBD2 (6 bases). The germline V gene has CDR1 KGHSH and CDR2 LQKENI. The CDR3 contains 13 residues. Trimming cost V 2 bases and J 9 bases, with 11 bases left between them. The CDR3 nucleotides read TGTGCCAGCTCACCAAATCCTAGCGCTGAGCAGTTCTTC. It is translated as CASSPNPSAEQFF.

The chain carries TRBV29-1 and TRBJ1-1, with D unresolved. Per germline, CDR1 SQVTM and CDR2 ANQGSEA. V shed 6 bases and J shed 1 base, with 12 bases lying between them. This CDR3 contains 13 residues. Here the CDR3 DNA reads TGCAGCGTCGACGGGCAGAAGAACACTGAAGCTTTCTTT. Protein product: CSVDGQKNTEAFF.

This clone was detected only a few times. The rearrangement links TRBV29-1 to TRBJ2-5; possible D gene TRBD1, 6 bases. V lost 0 bases and J 5 bases, leaving 10 bases between the germline ends. The CDR3 runs to 13 residues. Germline V gives CDR1 SQVTM, CDR2 ANQGSEA. CDR3 DNA sequence: TGCAGCGTTGAAGAGGGACAATTGGAGACCCAGTACTTC. Its protein product is CSVEEGQLETQYF.

As DNA, the CDR3 is TGCGCCAGCAGCCAAGCCAGCCGGGGGGGCCGCAATGAGCAGTTCTTC. This encodes CASSQASRGGRNEQFF. The chain couples TRBV4-3 to TRBJ2-1; 8 bases align to TRBD2. The CDR3 loop spans 16 amino acids. Trimming cost V 1 base and J 6 bases; bases outside gene matches: 8. Germline V lookup: CDR1 LGHNA, CDR2 YSLEER.

At least ten counts were recorded for this clone. The rearrangement uses TRBV29-1 and TRBJ1-1; D not certain. The V gene lost 7 bases and the J gene lost 1 base, with 13 bases spanning the gap. The CDR3 is 13 amino acids. Germline V CDR1 and CDR2: SQVTM, ANQGSEA. This CDR3 is CSATSLANTEAFF. CDR3 sequence (DNA): TGCAGCGCCACGTCCCTAGCGAACACTGAAGCTTTCTTT.

This sequence joins TRBV29-1 and TRBJ1-1; 7 bases map to TRBD1. This CDR3 spans 13 amino acids. CDR1 is SQVTM, CDR2 ANQGSEA, per germline. V was pared by 7 bases and J by 4 bases, with 9 bases of the junction left unmatched. Here the CDR3 reads CSANRGLGTEAFF. CDR3 DNA sequence: TGCAGCGCCAACAGGGGTTTGGGCACTGAAGCTTTCTTT.

V is TRBV7-9 and J is TRBJ1-5; D is perhaps TRBD1 (6 bases). Germline lookup yields CDR1 SEHNR and CDR2 FQNEAQ (reference sequence). Trimming removed 2 bases at V and 0 bases at J, with 8 bases between. CDR3 length: 15 amino acids. The CDR3 bases are TGTGCCAGCAGCTTACAGGGGAATAGCAATCAGCCCCAGCATTTT. Protein product: CASSLQGNSNQPQHF.

This chain joins TRBV15 and TRBJ1-2; D is uncertain. The germline CDR1 and CDR2 sequences are LNHNV and YYDKDF (reference sequence). The CDR3 is made up of 12 amino acids. Trimming took 5 bases from V and 6 from J, leaving 10 bases between them. CDR3 loop: CATSARVDGYTF. CDR3 in DNA: TGTGCCACCAGCGCCCGGGTGGATGGCTACACCTTC.

The rearrangement uses TRBV6-1 and TRBJ2-1, with D uncertain. V was cut by 2 bases and J by 4 bases, with 18 bases left in between. The CDR3 contains 17 residues. Germline CDR1 and CDR2: MNHNS and SASEGT. CDR3 nucleotide sequence: TGTGCCAGCAGTGAAAGTATTGGAATAGAACCATACAATGAGCAGTTCTTC. Protein: CASSESIGIEPYNEQFF.

The rearrangement uses TRBV30 and TRBJ2-5; no clear D. The V end lost 2 bases, the J end lost 2 bases, and 9 bases lay between the germline ends. CDR1 and CDR2 (germline): GTSNPN, SVGIG (reference sequence). The CDR3 runs to 13 residues. The chain's CDR3 is CAWSLQVQETQYF. CDR3 in DNA: TGTGCCTGGAGTTTGCAGGTTCAAGAGACCCAGTACTTC.

This rearrangement joins TRBV21-1 to TRBJ1-5; the tabulated D call, TRBD1, remains unverified against the DNA. TRBV21-1 is designated a pseudogene. CDR3 length equals 13 residues. CDR3 protein: CASMADSKQPQHF. The CDR3 DNA sequence: TGTGCCAGCATGGCCGACAGTAAGCAGCCCCAGCATTTT.

This chain links TRBV29-1 with TRBJ2-1, with D perhaps given as TRBD1 or TRBD2 (5 bases each). This CDR3 is 14 amino acids long. V lost 8 bases and J lost 5, with 19 bases in between. Germline-derived CDR1 and CDR2 are SQVTM and ANQGSEA. The CDR3 coding sequence is TGCAGCTTCAACCGGGACCTATACAACAATGAGCAGTTCTTC. Residues: CSFNRDLYNNEQFF.

The rearrangement uses TRBV30 and TRBJ2-7; D is perhaps TRBD1 (6 bases). From germline, CDR1 is GTSNPN and CDR2 SVGIG (reference sequence). With 2 bases removed from V and 1 base from J, the gap between germline ends came to 12 bases. The CDR3 totals 14 residues. The CDR3 protein is CAWSLQGISYEQYF. The CDR3 bases are TGTGCCTGGAGTCTCCAGGGGATTTCCTACGAGCAGTACTTC.

This clone was picked up a small number of times. This chain uses TRBV29-1 with TRBJ1-6; D might be TRBD1 (6 bases). The V and J ends lost 5 bases and 4 bases respectively, with 9 bases between them. Per the germline V gene, CDR1 is SQVTM and CDR2 is ANQGSEA. This CDR3 has 13 amino acids. CDR3 nucleotide sequence: TGCAGCGTTAGGACAGCATATAATTCACCCCTCCACTTT. It encodes CSVRTAYNSPLHF.

The chain links TRBV29-1 to TRBJ1-2; D is uncertain. The CDR3 contains 11 residues. V lost 1 base and J 8 bases, leaving 8 bases between the germline ends. CDR1 and CDR2 (germline): SQVTM, ANQGSEA. DNA for the CDR3: TGCAGCGTTGAAGTTGTGGCGGGCTACACCTTC. It specifies CSVEVVAGYTF. Full variable domain (missing parts from reference TRBV29-1 and TRBJ1-2): SAVISQKPSRDICQRGTSLTIQCQVDSQVTMMFWYRQQPGQSLTLIATANQGSEATYESGFVIDKFPISRPNLTFSTLTVSNMSPEDSSIYLCSVEVVAGYTFGSGTRLTVV.

This clone has more than one count but fewer than ten. This chain uses TRBV29-1 with TRBJ2-7, with 8 bases identical to TRBD1. CDR1 and CDR2 from the germline V gene are SQVTM and ANQGSEA. The V segment lost 2 bases and the J segment 2 bases; nucleotides outside the gene matches: 5. The CDR3 spans 14 residues. Written as DNA, the CDR3 is TGCAGCGTTGAATGGACAGGGACGCCCTACGAGCAGTACTTC. Its translation is CSVEWTGTPYEQYF.

The chain employs TRBV2 and TRBJ2-7; TRBD2 is a possible D gene (6 bases). The CDR3 totals 14 residues. The V and J ends lost 3 bases and 0 bases respectively, with 9 bases between them. Germline V lookup: CDR1 SNHLY, CDR2 FYNNEI. CDR3 coding DNA: TGTGCCAGCAGTGATACGGGAGTCTCCTACGAGCAGTACTTC. As protein: CASSDTGVSYEQYF. The full variable domain, with the rest looked up from reference TRBV2 and TRBJ2-7, is EPEVTQTPSHQVTQMGQEVILRCVPISNHLYFYWYRQILGQKVEFLVSFYNNEISEKSEIFDDQFSVERPDGSNFTLKIRSTKLEDSAMYFCASSDTGVSYEQYFGPGTRLTVT.

This clone turned up a few times. This rearrangement joins TRBV30 to TRBJ1-1; possibly TRBD1 for D (6 bases). Trimming took 5 bases from V and 1 from J, leaving 11 bases between them. Per germline, CDR1 GTSNPN and CDR2 SVGIG (reference sequence). This CDR3 has 13 residues. The CDR3 sequence is CAWAGQTNTEAFF. CDR3 coding DNA: TGTGCCTGGGCCGGACAGACGAACACTGAAGCTTTCTTT.

The genes are TRBV30 and TRBJ1-5, with D hard to call. The germline V and J ends were trimmed by 4 bases and 2 bases, with 6 bases remaining between them. CDR1 and CDR2 (germline): GTSNPN, SVGIG (reference sequence). CDR3 length: 12 amino acids. This chain's CDR3 is CAWNVGNQPQHF. The CDR3 DNA reads TGTGCCTGGAATGTGGGCAATCAGCCCCAGCATTTT.

The chain uses TRBV25-1 and TRBJ2-7; weak D call: TRBD1 (6 bases). The germline CDR1 and CDR2 sequences are MGHDK and SYGVNS. This CDR3 is built from 13 residues. The germline V and J ends were trimmed by 4 bases and 2 bases, with 9 bases remaining between them. CDR3 loop: CASSGDRTYEQYF. The CDR3 coding sequence is TGTGCCAGCAGTGGAGACAGGACCTACGAGCAGTACTTC.

This rearrangement joins TRBV9 to TRBJ1-5; D perhaps matches TRBD1 (6 bases). Germline CDR1 is SGDLS and CDR2 is YYNGEE. Trimming removed 3 bases at V and 4 bases at J, with 8 bases between. The CDR3 contains 13 residues. This CDR3 is CASSGQANQPQHF. CDR3 nucleotide sequence: TGTGCCAGCAGCGGACAGGCGAATCAGCCCCAGCATTTT.

DNA for the CDR3: TGCAGCGTTGATCAGGGATGGACAGATACGCAGTATTTT. Its protein product is CSVDQGWTDTQYF. The V gene is TRBV29-1, the J gene TRBJ2-3, with D maybe TRBD1 (5 bases). This CDR3 comprises 13 residues. Germline assignment: CDR1 SQVTM and CDR2 ANQGSEA. Deletions cut 3 bases from V and 3 bases from J, with 10 bases between.

V gene TRBV5-1 combines with J gene TRBJ2-1; the match to TRBD1 covers 9 bases. From germline, CDR1 is SGHRS and CDR2 YFSETQ. The CDR3 loop spans 14 amino acids. V was pared by 2 bases and J by 5 bases, with 2 bases of the junction left unmatched. The CDR3, as DNA: TGCGCCAGCAGCTTTGGACAGGGGAACAATGAGCAGTTCTTC. Translation gives CASSFGQGNNEQFF.

This clone has a handful of counts. The chain combines TRBV19 with TRBJ2-3, with D tentatively TRBD1 or TRBD2 (5 bases each). Between the trimmed V and J ends, which lost 4 bases and 6 bases, there was a span of 11 bases. Germline values: CDR1 LNHDA, CDR2 SQIVND (reference sequence). This CDR3 comprises 13 residues. The CDR3 reads CASSTTRGDTQYF. CDR3 in DNA: TGTGCCAGTAGTACAACTAGGGGCGATACGCAGTATTTT.

This clone has a handful of counts. This chain connects TRBV25-1 to TRBJ2-5; TRBD1 aligns across 7 bases. CDR3 size: 15 residues. Germline lookup yields CDR1 MGHDK and CDR2 SYGVNS. Trimming cost V 7 bases and J 1 base; bases outside gene matches: 9. The CDR3 protein is CASKGDRAGQETQYF. The CDR3 DNA sequence: TGTGCCAGCAAGGGAGACAGGGCGGGCCAAGAGACCCAGTACTTC.

This clone was picked up a small number of times. The CDR3 is CSVVVRGRTDTQYF. For the CDR3, the DNA is TGCAGCGTAGTGGTAAGGGGGCGGACAGATACGCAGTATTTT. The genes are TRBV29-1 and TRBJ2-3; 7 nucleotides align to TRBD1. This CDR3 is built from 14 residues. Trimming at V came to 6 bases and at J to 3 bases, leaving 9 bases not matched to a gene. The germline CDR1 and CDR2 sequences are SQVTM and ANQGSEA.